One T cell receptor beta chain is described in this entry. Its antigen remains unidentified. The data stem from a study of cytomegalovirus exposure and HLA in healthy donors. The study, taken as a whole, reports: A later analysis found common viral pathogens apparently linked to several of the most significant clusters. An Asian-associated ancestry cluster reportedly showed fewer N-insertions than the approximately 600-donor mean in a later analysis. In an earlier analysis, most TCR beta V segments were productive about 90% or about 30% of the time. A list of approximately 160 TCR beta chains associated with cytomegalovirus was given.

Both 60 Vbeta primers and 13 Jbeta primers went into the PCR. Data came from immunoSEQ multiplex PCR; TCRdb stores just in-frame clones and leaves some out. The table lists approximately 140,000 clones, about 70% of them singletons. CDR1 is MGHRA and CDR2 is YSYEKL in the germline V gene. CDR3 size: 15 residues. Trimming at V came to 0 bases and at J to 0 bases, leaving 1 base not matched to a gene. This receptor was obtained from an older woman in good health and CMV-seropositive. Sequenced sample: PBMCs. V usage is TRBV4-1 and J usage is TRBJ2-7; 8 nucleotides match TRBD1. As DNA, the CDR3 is TGCGCCAGCAGCCAAGAAGGGACAGGCTCCTACGAGCAGTACTTC. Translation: CASSQEGTGSYEQYF.